The rows below give T cell receptor beta chains drawn from one sample of a study of CD8+ T cells in alopecia areata. Produced via immunoSEQ multiplex PCR; TCRdb's table is partial and in-frame only. The data hold 100,000 to 150,000 clones, with almost 50% observed a single time. The sample here was CD8+ T cells sorted from blood, taken at week 0. Receptor source: a human donor with alopecia areata. Both conserved end residues are part of each CDR3. A D gene is named only where the DNA matches it firmly. Clone sizes are given selectively: once, few, many, or a class where the clone is expanded.

cdr3_aa cdr3_nt d_call v_call clone_size j_call cdr3_length
CASSLAGQGANSPLHF TGTGCCAGCAGCTTAGCTGGACAGGGTGCAAATTCACCCCTCCACTTT TRBD1 TRBV11-2 NA TRBJ1-6 16
CASSEGSYEQYF TGTGCCAGCAGCGAAGGCAGTTACGAGCAGTACTTC NA TRBV4-2 NA TRBJ2-7 12
CASSSGTGDTDTQYF TGTGCCAGCAGCTCCGGGACAGGGGACACAGATACGCAGTATTTT TRBD1 TRBV7-9 many TRBJ2-3 15
CASSQDVGGPWEQYF TGCGCCAGCAGCCAAGACGTCGGGGGCCCTTGGGAGCAGTACTTC NA TRBV4-1 NA TRBJ2-7 15
CASSEDSRQETQYF TGTGCCAGCAGCGAGGACAGCCGACAAGAGACCCAGTACTTC NA TRBV13 NA TRBJ2-5 14
CASSSRSSSYNEQFF TGTGCCAGCAGTTCTCGGTCCAGCTCCTACAATGAGCAGTTCTTC NA TRBV6-5 NA TRBJ2-1 15
CAWGLDENTEAFF TGTGCCTGGGGACTCGATGAGAACACTGAAGCTTTCTTT NA TRBV30 NA TRBJ1-1 13
CASSLGDTQYF TGTGCCAGCAGTCTGGGGGATACGCAGTATTTT NA TRBV6-5 few TRBJ2-3 11
CASSHNSYGGQNIQYF TGTGCCAGCAGCCACAATTCCTACGGGGGACAAAACATTCAGTACTTC NA TRBV11-2 few TRBJ2-4 16
CASSLRVTYEQYF TGTGCCAGCAGCTTGCGGGTTACCTACGAGCAGTACTTC NA TRBV11-1 NA TRBJ2-7 13
CASSLEYGENEQFF TGTGCCAGCAGCTTAGAATATGGGGAGAATGAGCAGTTCTTC NA TRBV7-3 few TRBJ2-1 14
CASRQSPGKKSGNEQFF TGTGCCAGCAGACAAAGCCCAGGGAAGAAGTCTGGCAATGAGCAGTTCTTC NA TRBV7-9 few TRBJ2-1 17
CASSYSNREEAFF TGTGCCAGCAGTTACTCCAACAGGGAAGAAGCTTTCTTT NA TRBV6-6 NA TRBJ1-1 13
CASSWGEKLSSYNEQFF TGTGCCAGCAGCTGGGGTGAGAAGTTGAGCTCCTACAATGAGCAGTTCTTC NA TRBV5-6 NA TRBJ2-1 17
CSARGGGYNEQFF TGCAGCGCCCGGGGGGGCGGCTACAATGAGCAGTTCTTC TRBD2 TRBV29-1 few TRBJ2-1 13
CAMSRQGPIEQYF TGTGCCATGAGTCGGCAGGGACCGATAGAGCAGTACTTC NA TRBV10-3 few TRBJ2-7 13